These 25 T cell receptor beta chains originate from one sample sequenced in a study of blood T cell repertoires in COVID-19. The table came from immunoSEQ multiplex PCR; TCRdb's copy has only in-frame clones and leaves some out. Of about 62,000 clones listed, 70% to 90% are singletons. Sequencing input: peripheral blood. These receptors came from a woman aged 80 or over with acute or convalescent COVID-19.

The chain has TRBV12-5 and TRBJ2-1, with 10 bases lining up with TRBD2. This CDR3 is built from 15 residues. Germline CDR1 is LGHNT and CDR2 is FRNRAP. V dropped 0 bases and J dropped 6; count of bases not matched to a gene: 2. This chain's CDR3 is CASGLVSGGANEQFF. The CDR3 DNA is TGTGCTAGTGGTTTGGTAAGCGGGGGGGCCAATGAGCAGTTCTTC.

The chain uses TRBV7-2 and TRBJ1-6, with D unclear. Trimming pared 6 bases from V and 13 bases from J, leaving 16 bases between. The CDR3 consists of 13 residues. CDR1 and CDR2 from the germline V gene are SGHTA and FQGNSA. The CDR3 loop is CASSSGIRRPLHF. DNA for the CDR3: TGTGCCAGCAGTTCCGGGATTCGGCGTCCCCTCCACTTT.

The chain uses TRBV5-1 and TRBJ2-3; TRBD1 might be the D (5 bases). This CDR3 spans 13 amino acids. The germline V gene encodes CDR1 SGHRS and CDR2 YFSETQ. V was shortened by 2 bases and J by 8 bases, with 12 bases between the two germline ends. CDR3 DNA sequence: TGCGCCAGCAGCTTTGGCCAGGGTGGTACGCAGTATTTT. The encoded protein is CASSFGQGGTQYF.

Only one count was recorded for this clone. The J gene is TRBJ2-7, the V gene TRBV7-2; 9 bases match TRBD2. Germline loops: CDR1 SGHTA, CDR2 FQGNSA. The CDR3 is 15 residues long. Trimming removed 1 base from V and 4 bases from J; junction bases left unmatched: 5. The DNA for the CDR3 is TGTGCCAGCAGCTTAGGGGCTAGCGGGGTTTACGAGCAGTACTTC. It yields the protein CASSLGASGVYEQYF.

The CDR3 reads CASASTGLNNSPLHF. The DNA of the CDR3 is TGCGCCTCGGCCTCGACAGGGCTGAATAATTCACCCCTCCACTTT. The chain joins TRBV5-1 to TRBJ1-6; TRBD1 matches at 7 bases. Germline assignment: CDR1 SGHRS and CDR2 YFSETQ. The CDR3 totals 15 residues. V lost 10 bases to trimming and J lost 5 bases; unmatched junction nucleotides: 12.

The rearrangement joins TRBV5-1 to TRBJ2-1; tentatively, D is TRBD2 (6 bases). Germline CDR1 SGHRS, CDR2 YFSETQ. The CDR3 is 15 amino acids. Trimming stripped 4 bases from V and 3 bases from J, with 14 bases between. The CDR3 DNA reads as TGCGCCAGCAGCCCCCTGACGGGGGACTACAATGAGCAGTTCTTC. Translated, it gives CASSPLTGDYNEQFF.

V is TRBV11-2 and J is TRBJ2-7; TRBD1 agrees at 8 bases. CDR1 and CDR2 (germline): SGHAT, FQNNGV. Trimming cost V 5 bases and J 5 bases; bases outside gene matches: 5. The CDR3 loop spans 13 amino acids. CDR3 nucleotides: TGTGCCAGCAGCCGGACAGGGTTCGACGAGCAGTACTTC. Translating it yields CASSRTGFDEQYF. Using reference TRBV11-2 and TRBJ2-7 for the parts outside the CDR3, the full variable domain is EAGVAQSPRYKIIEKRQSVAFWCNPISGHATLYWYQQILGQGPKLLIQFQNNGVVDDSQLPKDRFSAERLKGVDSTLKIQPAKLEDSAVYLCASSRTGFDEQYFGPGTRLTVT.

This chain links TRBV5-1 with TRBJ1-1; D unclear. Trimming pared 1 base from V and 2 bases from J, leaving 9 bases between. The germline CDR1 and CDR2 sequences are SGHRS and YFSETQ. This CDR3 contains 14 residues. This CDR3 is CASSLSGFNTEAFF. The DNA for the CDR3 is TGCGCCAGCAGCTTGTCCGGGTTTAACACTGAAGCTTTCTTT.

Only a few counts were recorded for this clone. The genes are TRBV9 and TRBJ1-1; possibly TRBD1 for D (6 bases). The germline gives CDR1 SGDLS, CDR2 YYNGEE. V was pared by 4 bases and J by 6 bases, with 13 bases between. The CDR3 is 13 amino acids. CDR3 residues: CASSPTGSPEAFF. The CDR3 region has the DNA TGTGCCAGCAGCCCGACAGGTTCCCCTGAAGCTTTCTTT. The full variable domain, its missing parts supplied by reference TRBV9 and TRBJ1-1, is DSGVTQTPKHLITATGQRVTLRCSPRSGDLSVYWYQQSLDQGLQFLIQYYNGEERAKGNILERFSAQQFPDLHSELNLSSLELGDSALYFCASSPTGSPEAFFGQGTRLTVV.

V is TRBV28 and J is TRBJ2-1, with 7 bases lining up with TRBD2. The V segment lost 8 bases and the J segment 7 bases; nucleotides outside the gene matches: 14. Germline V lookup: CDR1 MDHEN, CDR2 SYDVKM. This CDR3 is built from 15 residues. CDR3 in amino acids: CASQTTGLGVNEQFF. The CDR3 nucleotides are TGTGCCAGCCAGACGACCGGACTAGGAGTAAATGAGCAGTTCTTC.

A single count supports this clone. The V and J genes are TRBV5-1 and TRBJ2-5; 10 nucleotides agree with TRBD2. The CDR3 loop spans 15 amino acids. After removal of 1 base from V and 2 bases from J, the junction contained 2 bases not matched to a gene. Germline assignment: CDR1 SGHRS and CDR2 YFSETQ. CDR3 residues: CASSLQAGGQETQYF. The CDR3 region has the DNA TGCGCCAGCAGCTTGCAAGCGGGAGGGCAAGAGACCCAGTACTTC.

This chain links TRBV5-4 with TRBJ2-2; a possible D gene is TRBD2 (6 bases). Germline V gene sequence: CDR1 SGHNT, CDR2 YYREEE (reference sequence). This CDR3 region has 14 residues. V was cut by 4 bases and J by 5 bases, with 12 bases left in between. The CDR3 sequence is CASSSPGRTGELFF. The CDR3 DNA reads TGTGCCAGCAGCAGCCCCGGGAGAACCGGGGAGCTGTTTTTT. The variable domain in full, completed from reference TRBV5-4 and TRBJ2-2, reads ETGVTQSPTHLIKTRGQQVTLRCSSQSGHNTVSWYQQALGQGPQFIFQYYREEENGRGNFPPRFSGLQFPNYSSELNVNALELDDSALYLCASSSPGRTGELFFGEGSRLTVL.

V is TRBV19 and J is TRBJ1-1, with 7 bases that match TRBD1. Losses at the gene ends were 2 bases for V and 6 bases for J; bases not matched to a gene: 6. The CDR3 spans 14 residues. CDR1 and CDR2 from the germline V gene are LNHDA and SQIVND (reference sequence). The CDR3 bases are TGTGCCAGTAGTATATCGGACAGGCGCCCTGAAGCTTTCTTT. Protein sequence: CASSISDRRPEAFF.

In this sample, this clone turned up once. The chain joins TRBV7-9 to TRBJ1-4; D not certain. Trimming took off 7 bases at V and 0 bases at J, with 12 bases between the two ends. CDR3 size: 15 residues. Germline lookup yields CDR1 SEHNR and CDR2 FQNEAQ (reference sequence). The CDR3 bases are TGTGCCAGCACCCCTTTACAGCCAACTAATGAAAAACTGTTTTTT. This encodes CASTPLQPTNEKLFF.

V usage is TRBV30 and J usage is TRBJ1-6; D is ambiguous. V shed 3 bases and J shed 8 bases, with 11 bases lying between them. CDR3 length: 13 amino acids. Per the germline V gene, CDR1 is GTSNPN and CDR2 is SVGIG (reference sequence). As DNA, the CDR3 is TGTGCCTGGAGAGAGGGCCAGGATTCACCCCTCCACTTT. It encodes CAWREGQDSPLHF.

This chain uses TRBV5-6 with TRBJ2-2; TRBD2 aligns across 8 bases. The CDR3 runs 14 residues. Germline CDR1 and CDR2: SGHDT and YYEEEE. The junction had 3 bases not matched to a gene; V was cut back by 4 bases and J by 4 bases. The CDR3 reads CASSPAGGTGELFF. The CDR3 DNA reads as TGTGCCAGCAGCCCGGCGGGGGGCACCGGGGAGCTGTTTTTT.

The rearrangement links TRBV3-1 (or the pseudogene TRBV3-2) to TRBJ1-2; 8 bases are shared with TRBD1. The CDR3 is 15 residues long. J was trimmed by 1 base and V by 4 bases; bases with no gene match: 5. CDR1 LGHDT and CDR2 YNNKEL come from the germline V gene (reference sequence). CDR3 amino acids: CASSRGTGSNYGYTF. The CDR3 DNA reads as TGTGCCAGCAGCCGGGGGACAGGAAGTAACTATGGCTACACCTTC.

The chain links TRBV5-6 to TRBJ2-1; 9 bases are a match to TRBD2. In germline, CDR1 is SGHDT, CDR2 YYEEEE. CDR3 size: 17 residues. J was trimmed by 4 bases and V by 4 bases; bases with no gene match: 12. CDR3 in DNA: TGTGCCAGCAGCAAATTTGAGGGGACTAGCAGGTACAATGAGCAGTTCTTC. It is translated as CASSKFEGTSRYNEQFF.

J is TRBJ2-2 and V is TRBV7-2, with 7 bases fitting TRBD2. This CDR3 contains 18 residues. Trimming at V came to 4 bases and at J to 1 base, leaving 12 bases not matched to a gene. CDR1 and CDR2 (germline): SGHTA, FQGNSA. CDR3 nucleotides: TGTGCCAGCAGCTCCCCCCTGGGGGGGGTGATGAACACCGGGGAGCTGTTTTTT. It translates to CASSSPLGGVMNTGELFF. The whole variable domain, filled in from reference TRBV7-2 and TRBJ2-2, reads GAGVSQSPSNKVTEKGKDVELRCDPISGHTALYWYRQSLGQGLEFLIYFQGNSAPDKSGLPSDRFSAERTGGSVSTLTIQRTQQEDSAVYLCASSSPLGGVMNTGELFFGEGSRLTVL.

V gene TRBV10-3 combines with J gene TRBJ2-7; tentative D call: TRBD1 (5 bases). The V end lost 10 bases, the J end lost 5 bases, and 18 bases lay between the germline ends. Germline V lookup: CDR1 ENHRY, CDR2 SYGVKD. The CDR3 sequence is 13 residues long. CDR3 in amino acids: CATIPGRANEQYF. CDR3 in DNA: TGTGCCACAATCCCAGGCAGGGCCAACGAGCAGTACTTC.

J is TRBJ2-1 and V is TRBV5-6, with 8 bases lining up with TRBD2. Trimming took 5 bases from V and 5 from J; bases not matched to a gene: 12. Per germline, CDR1 SGHDT and CDR2 YYEEEE. This CDR3 is 16 amino acids long. The CDR3 region is CASRPTPSGGHNEQFF. Here the CDR3 DNA reads TGTGCCAGCAGACCCACCCCCAGCGGGGGCCACAATGAGCAGTTCTTC. Full variable domain (missing parts from reference TRBV5-6 and TRBJ2-1): DAGVTQSPTHLIKTRGQQVTLRCSPKSGHDTVSWYQQALGQGPQFIFQYYEEEERQRGNFPDRFSGHQFPNYSSELNVNALLLGDSALYLCASRPTPSGGHNEQFFGPGTRLTVL.

The V gene is TRBV4-1, the J gene TRBJ2-1, with 13 bases lining up with TRBD2. In germline, CDR1 is MGHRA, CDR2 YSYEKL. Germline trimming cut 3 bases from V and 4 bases from J; bases unmatched to any gene: 6. The CDR3 has 17 amino acids. The CDR3 region is CASSHDTGLAGYNEQFF. CDR3 sequence (DNA): TGCGCCAGCAGCCATGATACGGGACTAGCGGGATACAATGAGCAGTTCTTC.

The genes are TRBV13 and TRBJ1-1, with D maybe TRBD1 (5 bases). This CDR3 has 13 amino acids. The germline gives CDR1 PRHDT, CDR2 FYEKMQ (reference sequence). The ends were cut back, 2 bases at V and 6 bases at J, with 10 bases in the middle. The CDR3 region is CASSLIQGAEAFF. The DNA of the CDR3 is TGTGCCAGCAGCTTAATCCAGGGCGCTGAAGCTTTCTTT.

The rearrangement uses TRBV5-1 and TRBJ2-7, with D possibly matching TRBD1 (6 bases). Trimming pared 6 bases from V and 0 bases from J, leaving 13 bases between. The CDR3 spans 14 residues. Germline values: CDR1 SGHRS, CDR2 YFSETQ. DNA of the CDR3: TGCGCCAGCACCCCGTCGGACAGCTCCTACGAGCAGTACTTC. It specifies CASTPSDSSYEQYF.

The chain couples TRBV6-5 to TRBJ2-3; D not certain. Trimming removed 8 bases from V and 4 bases from J, with 13 bases in between. The CDR3 runs 13 residues. From germline, CDR1 is MNHEY and CDR2 SVGAGI. CDR3 DNA: TGTGCCAGCGCCTTAGAGAGGCCAGATACGCAGTATTTT. Residues: CASALERPDTQYF.